This passage covers 24 T cell receptor beta chains from one sample sequenced in a study of molecular identifiers for immune sequencing clone quantification listed by TCRdb under 2018. The library was generated by PCR. Instrument on record: Illumina HiSeq 4000. The public reads were reprocessed in TCRdb via fastp at Q25 and MiXCR, keeping in-frame beta chains. A single entry per CDR3 protein holds the most common genes and DNA from its merged rows. The sample contains about 320,000 distinct CDR3 sequences, about 21% of them found a single time. The ten largest clones represent roughly 0.8% of the sample. The sequencing input was naive CD8+ T cells from blood, with Jurkat cell RNA spiked in. Reading the label with the study, this specimen's cell subset or site is: FACS-sorted CD8+CD4-CCR7+CD45RA+ naive T cells. The receptors originated from a human donor in good health. Some libraries in this study had Jurkat cell RNA spiked in.

This clonotype was found many times. The V gene is TRBV29-1, the J gene TRBJ1-4, with D unresolved. Deletions cut 3 bases from V and 0 bases from J, with 8 bases between. The CDR3 is 14 residues long. CDR1 and CDR2 (germline): SQVTM, ANQGSEA. The DNA for the CDR3 is TGCAGCGTTGATAGAAGGGCAACTAATGAAAAACTGTTTTTT. Amino acid sequence: CSVDRRATNEKLFF.

A few counts support this clonotype. With a much larger clone just one base away, this may be a read error. The V and J genes are TRBV11-2 and TRBJ2-4, with D unclear. Trimming stripped 3 bases from V and 16 bases from J, with 19 bases between. There are 13 residues in the CDR3. Germline CDR1 is SGHAT and CDR2 is FQNNGV. This chain's CDR3 is CASSFVNDPAPYF. CDR3 DNA: TGTGCCAGCAGCTTTGTTAACGACCCGGCGCCTTACTTC.

This clonotype was observed many times. This sequence joins TRBV7-2 and TRBJ2-2; D is uncertain. Trimming cost V 5 bases and J 6 bases, with 13 bases left between them. The CDR3 has 14 amino acids. Germline V gives CDR1 SGHTA, CDR2 FQGNSA. The CDR3 DNA reads TGTGCCAGCAGCCTTCTCACAGACCCCGGGGAGCTGTTTTTT. It yields the protein CASSLLTDPGELFF.

As for this clonotype: Germline and junction disagree at one end, which may indicate a read error. The chain is built from TRBV30 and TRBJ2-3, with D perhaps matching TRBD1 (5 bases). The DNA end lines up better with TRBJ2-5; the J call may be wrong. Germline CDR1 is GTSNPN and CDR2 is SVGIG (reference sequence). The CDR3 extends over 13 amino acids. CDR3 sequence: CAWGAQGVQTQYF. The CDR3 region has the DNA TGCGCCTGGGGTGCCCAGGGCGTGCAGACCCAGTACTTC.

This clonotype was seen ten or more times. J is TRBJ2-1 and V is TRBV4-3; the match to TRBD2 covers 11 bases. Germline assignment: CDR1 LGHNA and CDR2 YSLEER. J lost 8 bases, V lost 0 bases, and 6 bases had no gene match. CDR3 size: 16 residues. In DNA form, the CDR3 reads TGCGCCAGCAGCCAAGATAGACTAGCGGGAACGGATGAGCAGTTCTTC. Amino acid sequence: CASSQDRLAGTDEQFF.

This clonotype was counted a few times. This sequence joins TRBV7-9 and TRBJ2-4; tentative D call: TRBD2 (6 bases). The CDR3 is made up of 14 amino acids. Trimming removed 3 bases from V and 3 bases from J, with 9 bases in between. The germline V gene has CDR1 SEHNR and CDR2 FQNEAQ (reference sequence). In nucleotides, the CDR3 is TGTGCCAGCAGCTTCTGGGAGGACAAAAACATTCAGTACTTC. The encoded protein is CASSFWEDKNIQYF.

A remark on this clonotype: One end of the junction is discordant with germline, which a read error may explain. The genes are TRBV20-1 and TRBJ2-7; 8 nucleotides align to TRBD2. This CDR3 has 16 amino acids. The V gene's germline CDR1 is DFQATT and CDR2 SNEGSKA (reference sequence). The CDR3: CSVRGPLAGRSYEQYF. The CDR3 nucleotides read TGCAGTGTTAGAGGTCCTCTAGCGGGTAGGAGTTACGAGCAGTACTTC.

Many counts were recorded for this clonotype. This chain uses TRBV5-6 with TRBJ1-1, with D uncertain. CDR3 length: 14 amino acids. Germline CDR1 reads SGHDT; CDR2 reads YYEEEE. V lost 5 bases and J lost 3, with 14 bases in between. The CDR3 bases are TGTGCCAGCAGGGATTGGACGGTCCACACTGAAGCTTTCTTT. This sequence encodes CASRDWTVHTEAFF.

With respect to this clonotype: This sequence may be a read error, since a much larger clone differs from it by one base. This sequence joins TRBV12-3 or TRBV12-4 and TRBJ2-2; D gene ambiguous. The CDR3 length is 15 residues. Trimming took 3 bases from V and 0 from J, leaving 8 bases between them. CDR3 nucleotides: TGTGCCAGCAGTTTTTTTCGGTCGAACACCGGGGAGCTGTTTTTT. Translated, it gives CASSFFRSNTGELFF.

This clonotype was counted a few times. The chain has TRBV7-9 and TRBJ2-3; unclear D gene. This CDR3 has 14 amino acids. Germline V lookup: CDR1 SEHNR, CDR2 FQNEAQ (reference sequence). V was cut by 5 bases and J by 0 bases, with 9 bases left in between. CDR3 sequence (DNA): TGTGCCAGCAGCCTCGAGCGAAGCACAGATACGCAGTATTTT. It is translated as CASSLERSTDTQYF.

The chain carries TRBV4-1 and TRBJ1-4, with no clear D. Germline V gene sequence: CDR1 MGHRA, CDR2 YSYEKL. Trimming took 0 bases from V and 0 from J, leaving 11 bases between them. CDR3 length: 17 amino acids. The DNA of the CDR3 is TGCGCCAGCAGCCAAGAATGGGCCCTCGCAACTAATGAAAAACTGTTTTTT. Amino acid sequence: CASSQEWALATNEKLFF.

This clonotype was counted ten times or more. This sequence joins TRBV7-2 and TRBJ2-7, with 9 positions matching TRBD1. The V and J ends lost 3 bases and 5 bases, in that order; junction bases with no gene match: 5. The CDR3 has 14 amino acids. CDR1 and CDR2 from the germline V gene are SGHTA and FQGNSA. CDR3 in DNA: TGTGCCAGCAGCTTCCGGACAGGGGCCCACGAGCAGTACTTC. This codes for CASSFRTGAHEQYF.

There are many counts of this clonotype. This chain joins TRBV6-5 and TRBJ1-1; D gene unclear. Germline V gene lookup returns CDR1 MNHEY and CDR2 SVGAGI. The V end lost 1 base, the J end lost 6 bases, and 3 bases lay between the germline ends. The CDR3 runs 11 residues. Here the CDR3 DNA reads TGTGCCAGCAGTTACTGGCCTGAAGCTTTCTTT. Amino acid sequence: CASSYWPEAFF.

Regarding this clonotype: A clone one base away is much larger, so this may be a read error. The rearrangement links TRBV7-2 to TRBJ2-7; a possible D gene is TRBD1 (6 bases). The V end was cut by 5 bases, the J end by 3 bases, with 11 bases between. Germline V gene data show CDR1 as SGHTA and CDR2 as FQGNSA. The CDR3 runs to 13 residues. CDR3 nucleotide sequence: TGTGCCAGCAGCCCATGGGGGCTCTACGAGCAGTACTTC. The encoded protein is CASSPWGLYEQYF.

This clonotype is a singleton in its sample. V and J are TRBV7-9 and TRBJ2-1; no clear D. Germline V gene data show CDR1 as SEHNR and CDR2 as FQNEAQ (reference sequence). Deletions cut 8 bases from V and 2 bases from J, with 13 bases between. The CDR3 loop spans 14 amino acids. DNA of the CDR3: TGTGCCAGCCGGACGGAAGAAACCTACAATGAGCAGTTCTTC. It codes for CASRTEETYNEQFF.

Note on this clonotype: The conserved closing phenylalanine or tryptophan is absent in this CDR3, likely reflecting a read error. The chain has TRBV29-1 and TRBJ1-1, with TRBD1 matching 9 bases. The junction had 9 bases not matched to a gene; V was cut back by 1 base and J by 0 bases. CDR3 length: 17 amino acids. Germline V gives CDR1 SQVTM, CDR2 ANQGSEA. The CDR3 loop is CSVEGGQGRRVNTEAFL. CDR3 nucleotides: TGCAGCGTTGAAGGGGGACAGGGTAGGAGGGTGAACACTGAAGCTTTCTTA.

A word on this clonotype: This may stem from a read error, because a much larger clone lies one nucleotide away. The chain combines TRBV4-3 with TRBJ1-6; D gene uncertain. V lost 0 bases and J 8 bases, leaving 17 bases between the germline ends. The V gene's germline CDR1 is LGHNA and CDR2 YSLEER. The CDR3 extends over 17 amino acids. The CDR3 is CASSQDSVSGVDSPLHF. The CDR3 nucleotides read TGCGCCAGCAGCCAAGATTCGGTGTCAGGAGTTGATTCACCCCTCCACTTT.

This clonotype showed up many times. The chain carries TRBV5-3 and TRBJ1-1; D is perhaps TRBD1 (5 bases). TRBV5-3 carries the ORF label, with uncertain function. Trimming cost V 8 bases and J 4 bases, with 21 bases left between them. This CDR3 has 15 amino acids. The CDR3 nucleotides are TGTGCCAGCAGCCCTGACAGCCTGTGGAGCACTGAAGCTTTCTTT. Encoded protein: CASSPDSLWSTEAFF.

This clonotype appeared many times. The gene calls are TRBV7-9 and TRBJ1-1, with TRBD1 matching 7 bases. Trimming at V came to 1 base and at J to 8 bases, leaving 7 bases not matched to a gene. This CDR3 contains 14 residues. The V gene's germline CDR1 is SEHNR and CDR2 FQNEAQ (reference sequence). The CDR3 loop reads CASSLESDRDEAFF. CDR3 DNA sequence: TGTGCCAGCAGCTTAGAGTCCGACAGGGACGAAGCTTTCTTT.

At least ten counts were recorded for this clonotype. The chain employs TRBV29-1 and TRBJ2-7; 9 bases agree with TRBD1. Germline V gene data show CDR1 as SQVTM and CDR2 as ANQGSEA. The CDR3 consists of 13 residues. V was pared by 2 bases and J by 6 bases, with 5 bases of the junction left unmatched. CDR3: CSVEPGQGSEQYF. DNA of the CDR3: TGCAGCGTTGAACCGGGACAGGGAAGCGAGCAGTACTTC.

This clonotype was counted many times. The chain has TRBV5-1 and TRBJ2-3; TRBD1 matches at 7 bases. V shed 0 bases, J shed 2 bases, and the junction held 12 bases outside the gene matches. CDR1 is SGHRS and CDR2 is YFSETQ in the germline V gene. The CDR3 is 18 amino acids. As DNA, the CDR3 is TGCGCCAGCAGCTTGGCCTATGGGACAGTCGGAATCACAGATACGCAGTATTTT. Translation: CASSLAYGTVGITDTQYF.

This clonotype has a count of ten or more. The chain carries TRBV7-9 and TRBJ2-5; perhaps TRBD1 as D (6 bases). The ends were cut back, 2 bases at V and 9 bases at J, with 13 bases in the middle. CDR1 and CDR2 (germline): SEHNR, FQNEAQ (reference sequence). There are 13 residues in the CDR3. CDR3 nucleotide sequence: TGTGCCAGCAGCTTACCGGGACACAGTGCCCAGTACTTC. Amino acids: CASSLPGHSAQYF.

The DNA for the CDR3 is TGTGCCAAATCGGGGGTCTCAGCTGGGGCCAACGTCCTGACTTTC. Translating gives CAKSGVSAGANVLTF. The chain links TRBV2 to TRBJ2-6; a weak D match, TRBD2 (6 bases). V was pared by 10 bases and J by 2 bases, with 15 bases between. Germline values: CDR1 SNHLY, CDR2 FYNNEI. The CDR3 is 15 amino acids. The whole variable domain, filled in from reference TRBV2 and TRBJ2-6, reads EPEVTQTPSHQVTQMGQEVILRCVPISNHLYFYWYRQILGQKVEFLVSFYNNEISEKSEIFDDQFSVERPDGSNFTLKIRSTKLEDSAMYFCAKSGVSAGANVLTFGAGSRLTVL.

Points on this clonotype: This may arise from a read error, as a much more abundant clone is one base away. This chain links TRBV7-9 with TRBJ2-3, with 9 nucleotides matching TRBD2. The germline V gene encodes CDR1 SEHNR and CDR2 FQNEAQ (reference sequence). CDR3 length equals 15 residues. CDR3 in amino acids: CASGFLAGRGDTQYF. The CDR3 nucleotides are TGTGCCAGCGGCTTTCTAGCGGGAAGGGGAGATACGCAGTATTTT.